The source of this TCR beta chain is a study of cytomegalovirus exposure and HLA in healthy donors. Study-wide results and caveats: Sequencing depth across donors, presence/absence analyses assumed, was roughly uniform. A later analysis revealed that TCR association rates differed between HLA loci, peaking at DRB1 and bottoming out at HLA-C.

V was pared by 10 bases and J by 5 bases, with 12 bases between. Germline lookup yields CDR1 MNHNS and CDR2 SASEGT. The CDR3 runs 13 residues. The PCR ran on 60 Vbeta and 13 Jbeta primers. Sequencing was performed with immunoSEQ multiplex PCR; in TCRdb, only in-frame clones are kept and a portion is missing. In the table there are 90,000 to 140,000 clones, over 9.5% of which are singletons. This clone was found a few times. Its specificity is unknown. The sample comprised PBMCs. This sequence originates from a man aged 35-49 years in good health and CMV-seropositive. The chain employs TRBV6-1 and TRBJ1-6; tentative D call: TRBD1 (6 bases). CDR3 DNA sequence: TGTGCCATTAAGACAGGAGATAATTCACCCCTCCACTTT. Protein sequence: CAIKTGDNSPLHF.